This note documents a single T cell receptor (beta chain) sequence. The source of the sample is a study of blood T cell repertoires in COVID-19. The CDR3 extends over 16 amino acids. Trimming pared 0 bases from V and 5 bases from J, leaving 16 bases between. The germline V gene has CDR1 LGHNA and CDR2 YNFKEQ. In the original workflow: Reference gene primer amplification gave nucleated cell count estimates. The data were produced by immunoSEQ multiplex PCR, yet TCRdb's version contains in-frame clones alone and is incomplete. Clone size and V and J calls were adopted from that table, with D and trimming inferred from the DNA. This table has roughly 280,000 clones, 86% appearing once.

Input material: peripheral blood. This chain connects TRBV4-2 to TRBJ1-2; D may be TRBD1 (5 bases). The receptor was derived from a man aged 35-49 years with active or convalescent COVID-19. CDR3 bases: TGTGCCAGCAGCCAAGATAGCGGGGGACTCCGGTATGGCTACACCTTC. Amino acids: CASSQDSGGLRYGYTF.